This TCR beta chain was sequenced during a study of tumor-infiltrating lymphocytes in primary liver carcinoma. Study as a whole: With diameters of about 4 to 11 cm, tumors were stage T1-T3 N0M0.

With about 470 ng total RNA as template and a constant-region primer, TCR beta cDNA was made. Three nested multiplex PCR rounds, a slightly modified ARM-PCR method, built the TCR beta libraries. TRBV1-TRBV30 forward primers paired with a C-beta reverse primer were used in the first two PCR rounds, which ran approximately 10 cycles each. TCRdb reprocessed the multiplex PCR reads with MiXCR, giving one entry per CDR3 protein. This table has 300,000 to 400,000 distinct CDR3 sequences, approximately 64% appearing once. This clonotype was detected only once. What it recognizes is unknown. Regarding the study as a whole: Whereas tumor region pairs overlapped more, tumor-adjacent and tumor-blood pairs overlapped less. Top-250-clone fractions were significantly higher in tumors than in blood (p = 0.039).

The authors took blood RNA from unsorted whole blood and also extracted germline DNA. With chronic HBV infection, the patients were also treatment-naive. Trimming cost V 4 bases and J 5 bases; bases outside gene matches: 7. The CDR3 contains 15 residues. The germline V gene encodes CDR1 LNHNV and CDR2 YYDKDF (reference sequence). Sequenced material: peripheral blood. The clonotype was recovered from a man aged 35 to 55 with primary liver carcinoma and hepatitis B virus infection. The chain employs TRBV15 and TRBJ2-2, with TRBD2 matching 7 bases. The chain's CDR3 is CATSTGGSATGELFF. The CDR3 DNA reads TGTGCCACCAGCACCGGGGGGTCGGCAACCGGGGAGCTGTTTTTT.